This TCR beta chain was sequenced during a study of blood T cell repertoires in COVID-19. TCRdb keeps only in-frame clones here, not all; method: immunoSEQ multiplex PCR. The sample shows around 250,000 clones, about nine tenths of them seen only once. Each recovered donor of Cohort 3 presented with two negative PCRs, clearance, or symptom resolution. Germline CDR1 WSHSY, CDR2 SAAADI. Trimming took 8 bases from V and 3 from J; bases not matched to a gene: 3. This CDR3 comprises 14 residues. J is TRBJ2-2 and V is TRBV10-2, with 10 positions matching TRBD2. What was sequenced was PBMCs or T cells enriched from blood (not recorded which). The sequence derives from a man aged 18 to 35 who had recovered from COVID-19. The DNA for the CDR3 is TGCGCCAGCGCCGGGACTAGCGACACCGGGGAGCTGTTTTTT. Its protein is CASAGTSDTGELFF.